This T cell receptor beta chain was identified during a study of cytomegalovirus exposure and HLA in healthy donors. The wider study: A data release that came early held 75 million to 85 million unique TCRs from HLA-typed donors. Within the Caucasian-associated ancestry cluster were roughly 81% of the approximately 400 genotyped donors. Findings and limits, study-wide: Later analysis indicated greater clonal expansion among HLA-associated TCR beta chains than among equally common other chains.

The PCR used 60 Vbeta and 13 Jbeta primers. Repertoires were generated with immunoSEQ multiplex PCR, while TCRdb's copy carries only in-frame clones and drops some. This table holds under 200,000 clones, roughly 70% found once. The CDR3 consists of 16 residues. J was trimmed by 7 bases and V by 4 bases; bases with no gene match: 11. Germline V gene data show CDR1 as SGHVS and CDR2 as FNYEAQ. As for this clone: Its antigen is undetermined.

This clonotype was obtained from a woman aged 25 to 45 in good health and CMV-seronegative. Specimen: PBMCs. This rearrangement joins TRBV7-6 to TRBJ2-2; 8 bases fit TRBD1. In nucleotides, the CDR3 is TGTGCCAGCAGCTCCGGGACAGGAGGTTTGGGCGGGGAGCTGTTTTTT. This sequence encodes CASSSGTGGLGGELFF.